This T cell receptor beta chain was identified in a study of Ad26.COV2.S vaccination and SARS-CoV-2 variants. Treatment reported: some 20 received Ad26.COV2.S at low or high dose, single or two shots; roughly 5 received placebo; per-sample allocation not given. Collection of samples fell on day 63 after the first vaccine or placebo injection. Method: immunoSEQ multiplex PCR; TCRdb's copy keeps in-frame clones and lacks some. The sample includes roughly 350,000 clones, approximately 90% of them seen just once. This TCR was recovered from a person aged 18-65 years who received the Ad26.COV2.S COVID-19 vaccine or a placebo. Sequenced here: peripheral blood, sampled in a trial of Ad26.COV2.S vaccine versus placebo.

This chain's CDR3 is CASRGTLAKNIQYF. Here the CDR3 DNA reads TGTGCCAGCAGGGGGACTTTAGCCAAAAACATTCAGTACTTC. The chain is built from TRBV2 and TRBJ2-4; TRBD2 is a possible D gene (6 bases). The CDR3 is 14 amino acids. Germline V CDR1 and CDR2: SNHLY, FYNNEI. V was cut by 6 bases and J by 0 bases, with 9 bases left in between. Filled out from reference TRBV2 and TRBJ2-4, the complete variable domain reads EPEVTQTPSHQVTQMGQEVILRCVPISNHLYFYWYRQILGQKVEFLVSFYNNEISEKSEIFDDQFSVERPDGSNFTLKIRSTKLEDSAMYFCASRGTLAKNIQYFGAGTRLSVL.